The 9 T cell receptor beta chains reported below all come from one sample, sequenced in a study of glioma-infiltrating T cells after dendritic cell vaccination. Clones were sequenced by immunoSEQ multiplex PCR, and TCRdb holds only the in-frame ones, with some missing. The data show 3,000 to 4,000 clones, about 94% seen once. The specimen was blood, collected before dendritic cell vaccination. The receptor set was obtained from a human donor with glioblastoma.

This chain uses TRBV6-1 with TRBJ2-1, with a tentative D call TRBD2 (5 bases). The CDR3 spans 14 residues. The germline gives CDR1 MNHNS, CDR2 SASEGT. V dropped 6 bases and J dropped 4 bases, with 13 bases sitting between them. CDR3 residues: CASRQEDRYNEQFF. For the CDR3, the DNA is TGTGCCAGCAGGCAGGAGGATAGGTACAATGAGCAGTTCTTC.

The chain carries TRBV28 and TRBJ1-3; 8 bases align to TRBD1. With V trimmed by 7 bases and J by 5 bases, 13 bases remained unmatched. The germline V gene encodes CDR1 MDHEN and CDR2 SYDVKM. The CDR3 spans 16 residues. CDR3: CASTPSRGQGRNTIYF. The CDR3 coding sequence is TGTGCCAGCACCCCCAGTCGCGGACAGGGAAGAAACACCATATATTTT.

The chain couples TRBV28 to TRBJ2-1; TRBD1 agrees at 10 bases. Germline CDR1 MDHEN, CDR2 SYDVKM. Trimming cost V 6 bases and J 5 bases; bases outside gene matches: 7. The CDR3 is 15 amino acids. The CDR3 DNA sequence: TGTGCCAGCAGAAAGCGACAGGGGGCTCACAATGAGCAGTTCTTC. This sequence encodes CASRKRQGAHNEQFF.

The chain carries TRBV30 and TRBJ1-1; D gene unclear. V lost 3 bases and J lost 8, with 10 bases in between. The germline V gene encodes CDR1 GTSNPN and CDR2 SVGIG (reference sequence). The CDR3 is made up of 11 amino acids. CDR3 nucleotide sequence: TGTGCCTGGAGCATAGGAGGGGAAGCTTTCTTT. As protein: CAWSIGGEAFF.

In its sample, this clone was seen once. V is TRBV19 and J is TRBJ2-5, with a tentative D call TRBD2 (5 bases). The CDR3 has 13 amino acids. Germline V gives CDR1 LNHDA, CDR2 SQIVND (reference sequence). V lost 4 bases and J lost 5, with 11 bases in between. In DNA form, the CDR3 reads TGTGCCAGTAGTAGCGGACTTGTGGAGACCCAGTACTTC. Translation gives CASSSGLVETQYF.

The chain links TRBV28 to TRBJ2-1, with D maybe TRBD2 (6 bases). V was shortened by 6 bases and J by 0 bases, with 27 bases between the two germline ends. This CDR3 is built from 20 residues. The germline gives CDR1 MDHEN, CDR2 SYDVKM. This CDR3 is CASRPPPIAEGSSSYNEQFF. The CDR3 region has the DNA TGTGCCAGCAGACCACCCCCGATAGCGGAGGGGAGCAGCTCCTACAATGAGCAGTTCTTC.

The CDR3 DNA reads TGTGCTATAACCGGGACAGGGTACACCGGGGAGCTGTTTTTT. This codes for CAITGTGYTGELFF. This chain uses TRBV28 with TRBJ2-2, with 9 bases lining up with TRBD1. Germline CDR1 MDHEN, CDR2 SYDVKM. The CDR3 runs 14 residues.

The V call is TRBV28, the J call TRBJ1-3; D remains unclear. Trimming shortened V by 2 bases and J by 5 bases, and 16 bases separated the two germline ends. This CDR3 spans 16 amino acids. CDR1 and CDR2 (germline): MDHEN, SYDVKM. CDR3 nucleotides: TGTGCCAGCAGTTTAGTACGCGGGGAATTGCGAAACACCATATATTTT. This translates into CASSLVRGELRNTIYF.

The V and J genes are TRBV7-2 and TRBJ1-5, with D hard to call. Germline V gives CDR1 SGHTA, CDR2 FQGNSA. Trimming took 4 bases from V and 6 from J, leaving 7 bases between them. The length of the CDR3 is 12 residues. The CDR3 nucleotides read TGTGCCAGCAGCTCCCCGGGTCAGCCCCAGCATTTT. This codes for CASSSPGQPQHF.